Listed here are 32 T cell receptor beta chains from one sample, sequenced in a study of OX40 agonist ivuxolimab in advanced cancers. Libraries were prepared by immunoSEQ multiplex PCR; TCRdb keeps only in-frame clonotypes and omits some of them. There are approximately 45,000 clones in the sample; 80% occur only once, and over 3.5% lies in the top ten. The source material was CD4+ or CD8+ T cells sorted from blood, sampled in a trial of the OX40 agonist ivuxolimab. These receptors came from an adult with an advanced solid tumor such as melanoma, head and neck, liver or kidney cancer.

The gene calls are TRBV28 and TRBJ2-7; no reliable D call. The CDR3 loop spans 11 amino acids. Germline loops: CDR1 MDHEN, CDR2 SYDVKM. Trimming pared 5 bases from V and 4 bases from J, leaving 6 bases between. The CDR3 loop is CASSVRYEQYF. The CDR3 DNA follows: TGTGCCAGCAGTGTCCGGTACGAGCAGTACTTC.

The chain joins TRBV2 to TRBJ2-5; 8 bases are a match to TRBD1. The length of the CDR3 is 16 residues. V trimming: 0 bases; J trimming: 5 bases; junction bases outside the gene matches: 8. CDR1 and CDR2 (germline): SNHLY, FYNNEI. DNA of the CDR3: TGTGCCAGCAGTGAAGCGCTTCAGGGGGCTGGGGAGACCCAGTACTTC. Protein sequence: CASSEALQGAGETQYF.

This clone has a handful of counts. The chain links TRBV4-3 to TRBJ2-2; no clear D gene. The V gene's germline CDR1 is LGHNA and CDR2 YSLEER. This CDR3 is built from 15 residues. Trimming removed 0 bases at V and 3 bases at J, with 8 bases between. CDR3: CASSQDTGYTGELFF. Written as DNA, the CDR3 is TGCGCCAGCAGCCAAGATACTGGGTACACCGGGGAGCTGTTTTTT.

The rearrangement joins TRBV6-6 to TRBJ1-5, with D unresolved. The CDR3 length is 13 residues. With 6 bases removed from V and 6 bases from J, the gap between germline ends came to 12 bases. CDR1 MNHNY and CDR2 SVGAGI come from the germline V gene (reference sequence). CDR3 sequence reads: CASRAEGSQPQHF. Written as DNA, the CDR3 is TGTGCCAGCAGGGCCGAAGGCTCTCAGCCCCAGCATTTT.

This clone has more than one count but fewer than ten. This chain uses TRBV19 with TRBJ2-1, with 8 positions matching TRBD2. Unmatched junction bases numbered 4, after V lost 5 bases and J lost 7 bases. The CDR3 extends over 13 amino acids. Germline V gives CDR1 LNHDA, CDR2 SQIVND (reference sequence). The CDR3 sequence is CASSVASGNEQFF. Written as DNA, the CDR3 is TGTGCCAGTAGTGTGGCTAGCGGGAATGAGCAGTTCTTC.

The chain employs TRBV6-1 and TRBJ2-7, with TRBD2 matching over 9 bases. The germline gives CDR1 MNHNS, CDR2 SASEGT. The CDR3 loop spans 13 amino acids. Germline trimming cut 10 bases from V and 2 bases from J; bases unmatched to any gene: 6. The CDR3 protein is CATNSGSTYEQYF. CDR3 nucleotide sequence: TGTGCCACCAATAGCGGGAGCACCTACGAGCAGTACTTC.

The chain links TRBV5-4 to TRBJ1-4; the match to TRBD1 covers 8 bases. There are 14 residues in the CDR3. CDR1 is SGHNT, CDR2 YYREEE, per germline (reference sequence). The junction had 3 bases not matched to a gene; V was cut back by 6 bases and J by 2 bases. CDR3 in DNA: TGTGCCAGCACCCGGACAGGGACTAATGAAAAACTGTTTTTT. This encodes CASTRTGTNEKLFF.

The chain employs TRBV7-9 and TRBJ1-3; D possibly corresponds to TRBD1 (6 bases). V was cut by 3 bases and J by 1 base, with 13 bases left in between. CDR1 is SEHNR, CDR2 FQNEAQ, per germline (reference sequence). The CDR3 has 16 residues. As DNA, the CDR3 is TGTGCCAGCAGCTTGGGCCCGGGGGCGTCTGGAAACACCATATATTTT. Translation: CASSLGPGASGNTIYF. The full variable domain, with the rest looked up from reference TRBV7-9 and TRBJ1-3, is DTGVSQNPRHKITKRGQNVTFRCDPISEHNRLYWYRQTLGQGPEFLTYFQNEAQLEKSRLLSDRFSAERPKGSFSTLEIQRTEQGDSAMYLCASSLGPGASGNTIYFGEGSWLTVV.

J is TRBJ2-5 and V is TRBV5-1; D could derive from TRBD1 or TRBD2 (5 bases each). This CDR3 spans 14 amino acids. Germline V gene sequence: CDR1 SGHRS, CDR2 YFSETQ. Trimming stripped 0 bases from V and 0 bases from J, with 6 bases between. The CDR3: CASSLGGYQETQYF. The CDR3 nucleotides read TGCGCCAGCAGCTTGGGGGGGTACCAAGAGACCCAGTACTTC.

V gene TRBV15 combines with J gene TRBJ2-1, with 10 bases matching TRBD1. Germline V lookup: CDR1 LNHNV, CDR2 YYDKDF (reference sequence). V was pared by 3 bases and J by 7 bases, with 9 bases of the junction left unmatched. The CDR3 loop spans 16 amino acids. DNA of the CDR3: TGTGCCACCAGCAGGTTAGAGGGACAGGGGAGGAATGAGCAGTTCTTC. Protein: CATSRLEGQGRNEQFF.

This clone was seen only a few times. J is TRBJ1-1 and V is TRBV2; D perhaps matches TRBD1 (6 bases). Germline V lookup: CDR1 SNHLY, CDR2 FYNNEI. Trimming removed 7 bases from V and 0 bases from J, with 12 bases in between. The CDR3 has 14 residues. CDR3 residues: CASIGGVVNTEAFF. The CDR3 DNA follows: TGTGCCAGCATAGGGGGTGTGGTGAACACTGAAGCTTTCTTT.

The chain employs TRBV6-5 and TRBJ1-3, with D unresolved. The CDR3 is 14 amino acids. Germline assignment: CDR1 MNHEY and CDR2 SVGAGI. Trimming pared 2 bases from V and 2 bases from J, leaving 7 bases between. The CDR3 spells CASSYDSAGNTIYF. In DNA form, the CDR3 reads TGTGCCAGCAGTTACGATAGTGCTGGAAACACCATATATTTT.

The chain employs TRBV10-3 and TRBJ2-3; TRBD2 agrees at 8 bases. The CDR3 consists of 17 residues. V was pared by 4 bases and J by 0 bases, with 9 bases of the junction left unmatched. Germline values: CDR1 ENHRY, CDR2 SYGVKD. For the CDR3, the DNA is TGTGCCATCAGTGCGGGCGGGGGGTCCTCTAGCACAGATACGCAGTATTTT. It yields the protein CAISAGGGSSSTDTQYF.

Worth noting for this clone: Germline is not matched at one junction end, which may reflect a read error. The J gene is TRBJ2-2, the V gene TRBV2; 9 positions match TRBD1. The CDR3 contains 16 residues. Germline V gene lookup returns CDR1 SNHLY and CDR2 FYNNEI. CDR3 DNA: TGTGCCACCAGTGACCCCGGGACAGGGACCACCGGGGAGCTGTTTTTT. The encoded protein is CATSDPGTGTTGELFF.

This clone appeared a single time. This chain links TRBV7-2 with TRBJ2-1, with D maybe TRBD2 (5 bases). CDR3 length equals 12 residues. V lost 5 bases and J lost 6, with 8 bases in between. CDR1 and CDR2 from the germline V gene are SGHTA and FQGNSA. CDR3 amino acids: CASSGRGNEQFF. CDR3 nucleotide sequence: TGTGCCAGCAGCGGGAGAGGCAATGAGCAGTTCTTC.

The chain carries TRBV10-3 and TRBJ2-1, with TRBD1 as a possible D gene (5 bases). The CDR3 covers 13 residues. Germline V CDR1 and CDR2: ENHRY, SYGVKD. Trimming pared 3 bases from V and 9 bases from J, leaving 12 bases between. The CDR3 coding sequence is TGTGCCATCAGTGACAGGGTTCAGGTTGAGCAGTTCTTC. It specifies CAISDRVQVEQFF.

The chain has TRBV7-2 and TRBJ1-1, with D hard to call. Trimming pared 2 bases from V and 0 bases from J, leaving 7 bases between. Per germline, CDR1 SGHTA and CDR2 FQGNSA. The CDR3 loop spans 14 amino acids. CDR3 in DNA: TGTGCCAGCAGCTTAAGTACAGTGAACACTGAAGCTTTCTTT. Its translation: CASSLSTVNTEAFF. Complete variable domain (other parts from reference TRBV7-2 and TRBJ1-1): GAGVSQSPSNKVTEKGKDVELRCDPISGHTALYWYRQSLGQGLEFLIYFQGNSAPDKSGLPSDRFSAERTGGSVSTLTIQRTQQEDSAVYLCASSLSTVNTEAFFGQGTRLTVV.

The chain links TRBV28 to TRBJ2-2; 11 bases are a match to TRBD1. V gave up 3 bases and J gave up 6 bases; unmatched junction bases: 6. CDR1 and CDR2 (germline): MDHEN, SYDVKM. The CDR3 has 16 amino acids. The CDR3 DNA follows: TGTGCCAGCAGTTTGGGCGGGACAGGGGGGTCCGGGGAGCTGTTTTTT. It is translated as CASSLGGTGGSGELFF.

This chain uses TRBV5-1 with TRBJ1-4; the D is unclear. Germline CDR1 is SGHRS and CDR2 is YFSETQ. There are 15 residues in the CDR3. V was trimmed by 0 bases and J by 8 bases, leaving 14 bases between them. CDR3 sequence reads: CASSLGIGSGEKLFF. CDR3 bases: TGCGCCAGCAGCTTGGGTATAGGGTCCGGGGAAAAACTGTTTTTT.

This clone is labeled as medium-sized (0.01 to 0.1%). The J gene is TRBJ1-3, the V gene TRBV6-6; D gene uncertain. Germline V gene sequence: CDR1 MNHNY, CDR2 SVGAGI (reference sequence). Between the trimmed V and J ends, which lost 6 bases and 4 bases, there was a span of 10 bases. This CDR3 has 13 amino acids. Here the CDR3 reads CASSLPPGNTIYF. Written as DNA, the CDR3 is TGTGCCAGCAGCCTTCCTCCCGGAAACACCATATATTTT.

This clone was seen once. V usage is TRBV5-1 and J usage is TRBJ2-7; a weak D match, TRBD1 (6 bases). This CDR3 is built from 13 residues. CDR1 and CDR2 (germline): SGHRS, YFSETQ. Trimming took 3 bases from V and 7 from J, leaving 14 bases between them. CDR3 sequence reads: CASSSGVLDEQYF. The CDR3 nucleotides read TGCGCCAGCAGCTCAGGGGTCTTGGATGAGCAGTACTTC.

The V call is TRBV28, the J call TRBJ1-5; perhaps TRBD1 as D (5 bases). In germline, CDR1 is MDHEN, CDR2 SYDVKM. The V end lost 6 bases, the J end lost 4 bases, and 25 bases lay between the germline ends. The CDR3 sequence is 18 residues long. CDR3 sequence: CASRSGTTGTHGNQPQHF. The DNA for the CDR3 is TGTGCCAGCAGGTCAGGGACTACCGGGACCCATGGGAATCAGCCCCAGCATTTT.

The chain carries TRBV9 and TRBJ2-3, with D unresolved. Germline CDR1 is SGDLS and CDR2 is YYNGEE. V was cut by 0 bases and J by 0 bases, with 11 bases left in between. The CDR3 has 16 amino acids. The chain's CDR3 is CASSVDRRFSTDTQYF. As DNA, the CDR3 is TGTGCCAGCAGCGTAGACAGAAGATTCAGCACAGATACGCAGTATTTT. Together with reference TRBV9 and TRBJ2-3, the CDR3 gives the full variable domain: DSGVTQTPKHLITATGQRVTLRCSPRSGDLSVYWYQQSLDQGLQFLIQYYNGEERAKGNILERFSAQQFPDLHSELNLSSLELGDSALYFCASSVDRRFSTDTQYFGPGTRLTVL.

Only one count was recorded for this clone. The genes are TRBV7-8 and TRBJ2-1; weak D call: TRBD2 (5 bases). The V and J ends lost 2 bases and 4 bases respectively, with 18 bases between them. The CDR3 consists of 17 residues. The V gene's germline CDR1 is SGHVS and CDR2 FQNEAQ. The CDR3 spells CASSLRRETTLYNEQFF. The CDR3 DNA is TGTGCCAGCAGCTTACGACGGGAAACTACGCTGTACAATGAGCAGTTCTTC.

Written as DNA, the CDR3 is TGTGCCAGCAGTTTAGGGGACCTGCGGGACTACACCTTC. This encodes CASSLGDLRDYTF. This chain uses TRBV28 with TRBJ1-2, with TRBD1 as a possible D gene (5 bases). The CDR3 has 13 residues. The germline V gene has CDR1 MDHEN and CDR2 SYDVKM. The V gene lost 2 bases and the J gene lost 10 bases, with 14 bases spanning the gap.

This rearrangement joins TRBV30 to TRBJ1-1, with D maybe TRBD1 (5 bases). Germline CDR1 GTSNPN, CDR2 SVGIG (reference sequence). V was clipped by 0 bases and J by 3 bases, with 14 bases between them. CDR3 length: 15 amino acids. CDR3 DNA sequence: TGTGCCTGGAGTGTACACCGGGGGGGGGACACTGAAGCTTTCTTT. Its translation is CAWSVHRGGDTEAFF.

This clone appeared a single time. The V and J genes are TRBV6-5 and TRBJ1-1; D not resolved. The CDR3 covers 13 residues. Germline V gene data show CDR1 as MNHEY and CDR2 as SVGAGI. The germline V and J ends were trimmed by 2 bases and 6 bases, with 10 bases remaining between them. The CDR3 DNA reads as TGTGCCAGCAGTTACCCTGGGAGACCTGAAGCTTTCTTT. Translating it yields CASSYPGRPEAFF.

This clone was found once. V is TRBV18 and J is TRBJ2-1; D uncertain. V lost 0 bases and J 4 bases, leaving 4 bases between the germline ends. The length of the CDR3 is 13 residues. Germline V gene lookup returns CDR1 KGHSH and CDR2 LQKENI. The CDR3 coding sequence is TGTGCCAGCTCACCACCAGGGTACAATGAGCAGTTCTTC. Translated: CASSPPGYNEQFF.

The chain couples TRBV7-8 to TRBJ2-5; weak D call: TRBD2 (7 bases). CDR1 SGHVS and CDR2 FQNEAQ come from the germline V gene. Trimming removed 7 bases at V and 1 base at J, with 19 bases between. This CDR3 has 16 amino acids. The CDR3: CASTGRGGGSQETQYF. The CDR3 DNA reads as TGTGCCAGCACCGGTCGGGGAGGGGGTTCCCAAGAGACCCAGTACTTC.

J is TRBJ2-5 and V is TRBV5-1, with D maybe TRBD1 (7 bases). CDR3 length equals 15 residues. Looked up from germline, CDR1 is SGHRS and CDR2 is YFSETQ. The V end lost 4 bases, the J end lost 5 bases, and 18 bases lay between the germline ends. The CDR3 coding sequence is TGCGCCAGCAGCCCGGACAGGCCTGGGAGGGAGACCCAGTACTTC. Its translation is CASSPDRPGRETQYF.

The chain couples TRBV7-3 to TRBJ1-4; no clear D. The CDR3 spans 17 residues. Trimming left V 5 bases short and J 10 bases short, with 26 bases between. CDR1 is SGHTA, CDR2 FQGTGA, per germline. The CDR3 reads CASSPTSEGGRSGKLFF. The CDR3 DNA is TGTGCCAGCAGCCCTACATCAGAGGGAGGGCGGTCCGGAAAACTGTTTTTT.

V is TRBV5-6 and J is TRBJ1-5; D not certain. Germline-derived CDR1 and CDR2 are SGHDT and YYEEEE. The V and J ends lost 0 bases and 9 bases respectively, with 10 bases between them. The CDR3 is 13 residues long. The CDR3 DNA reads TGTGCCAGCAGCTTGGACAGCTCAGGGCCCCAGCATTTT. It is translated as CASSLDSSGPQHF.